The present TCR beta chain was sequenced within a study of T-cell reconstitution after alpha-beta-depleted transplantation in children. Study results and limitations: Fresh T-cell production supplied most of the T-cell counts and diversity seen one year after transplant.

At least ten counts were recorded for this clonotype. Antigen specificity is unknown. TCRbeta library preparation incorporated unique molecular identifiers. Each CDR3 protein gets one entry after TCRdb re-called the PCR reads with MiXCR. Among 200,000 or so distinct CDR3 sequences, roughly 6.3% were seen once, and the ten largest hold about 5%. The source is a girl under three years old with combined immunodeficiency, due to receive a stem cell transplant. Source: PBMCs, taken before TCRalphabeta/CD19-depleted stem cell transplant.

CDR3 coding DNA: TGTGCCACCAGTCCACCATCCGATAGCGGGGGGACCTACAATGAGCAGTTCTTC. Residues: CATSPPSDSGGTYNEQFF. This chain joins TRBV24-1 and TRBJ2-1; 10 nucleotides match TRBD2. There are 18 residues in the CDR3. The germline V gene has CDR1 KGHDR and CDR2 SFDVKD. V was pared by 6 bases and J by 2 bases, with 12 bases of the junction left unmatched.